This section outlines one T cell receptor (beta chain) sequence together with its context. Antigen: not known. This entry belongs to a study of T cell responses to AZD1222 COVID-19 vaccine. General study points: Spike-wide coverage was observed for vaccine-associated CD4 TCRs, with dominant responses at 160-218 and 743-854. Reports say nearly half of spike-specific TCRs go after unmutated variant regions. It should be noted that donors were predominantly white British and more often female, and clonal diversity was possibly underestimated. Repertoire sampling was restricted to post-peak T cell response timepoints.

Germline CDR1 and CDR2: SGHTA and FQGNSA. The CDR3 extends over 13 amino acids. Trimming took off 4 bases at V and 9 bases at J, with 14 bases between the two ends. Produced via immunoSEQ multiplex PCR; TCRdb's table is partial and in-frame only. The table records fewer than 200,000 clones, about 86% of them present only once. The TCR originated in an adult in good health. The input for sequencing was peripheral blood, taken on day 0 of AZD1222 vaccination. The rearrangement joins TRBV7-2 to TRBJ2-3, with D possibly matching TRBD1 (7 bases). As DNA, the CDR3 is TGTGCCAGCAGCTCCCCAGGGGGGATAACGCAGTATTTT. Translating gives CASSSPGGITQYF.